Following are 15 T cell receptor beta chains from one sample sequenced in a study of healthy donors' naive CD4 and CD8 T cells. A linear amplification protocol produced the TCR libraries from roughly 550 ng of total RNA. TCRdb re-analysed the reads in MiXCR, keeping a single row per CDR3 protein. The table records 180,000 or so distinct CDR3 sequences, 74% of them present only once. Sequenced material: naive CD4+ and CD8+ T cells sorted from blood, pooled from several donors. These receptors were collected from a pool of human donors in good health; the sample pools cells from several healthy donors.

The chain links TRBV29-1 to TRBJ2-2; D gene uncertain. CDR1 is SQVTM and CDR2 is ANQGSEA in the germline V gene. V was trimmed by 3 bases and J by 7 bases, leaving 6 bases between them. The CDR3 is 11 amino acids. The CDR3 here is CSVERRGELFF. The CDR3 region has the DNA TGCAGCGTTGAGAGGCGCGGGGAGCTGTTTTTT.

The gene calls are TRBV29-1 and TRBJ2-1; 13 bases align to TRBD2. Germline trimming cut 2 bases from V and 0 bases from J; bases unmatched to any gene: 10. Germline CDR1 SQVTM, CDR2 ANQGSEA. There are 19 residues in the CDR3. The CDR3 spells CSVEMTSGRFSGSYNEQFF. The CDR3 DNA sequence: TGCAGCGTTGAAATGACTAGCGGGAGGTTCTCGGGCTCCTACAATGAGCAGTTCTTC.

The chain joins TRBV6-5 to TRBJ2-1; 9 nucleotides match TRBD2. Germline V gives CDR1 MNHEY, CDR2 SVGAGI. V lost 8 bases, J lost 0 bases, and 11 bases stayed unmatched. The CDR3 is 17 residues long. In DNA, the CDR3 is TGTGCCAGCCGACGCCTAGCGGGACCGAGCTCCTACAATGAGCAGTTCTTC. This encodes CASRRLAGPSSYNEQFF.

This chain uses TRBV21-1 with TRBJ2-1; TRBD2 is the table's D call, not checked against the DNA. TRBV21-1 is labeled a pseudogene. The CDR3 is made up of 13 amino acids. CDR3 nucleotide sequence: TGTAATAGCGGGAGCCCTCACTGCAATGAGCAGTTCTTC. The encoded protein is CNSGSPHCNEQFF.

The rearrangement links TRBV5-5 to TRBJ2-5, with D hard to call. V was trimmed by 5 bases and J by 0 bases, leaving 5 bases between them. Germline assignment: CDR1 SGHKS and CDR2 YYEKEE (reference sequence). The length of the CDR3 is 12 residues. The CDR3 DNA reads TGTGCCAGCAGAAACGACCAAGAGACCCAGTACTTC. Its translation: CASRNDQETQYF.

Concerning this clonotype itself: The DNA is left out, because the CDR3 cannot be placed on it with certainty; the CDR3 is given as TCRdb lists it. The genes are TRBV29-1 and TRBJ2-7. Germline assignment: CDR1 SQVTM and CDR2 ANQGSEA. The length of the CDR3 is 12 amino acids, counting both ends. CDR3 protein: CSVGSGAYEQYF.

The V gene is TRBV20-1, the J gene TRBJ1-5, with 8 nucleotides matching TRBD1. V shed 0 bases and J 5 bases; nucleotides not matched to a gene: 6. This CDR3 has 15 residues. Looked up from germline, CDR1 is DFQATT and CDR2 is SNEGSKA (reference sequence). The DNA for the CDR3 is TGCAGTGCTAGAGACCGGACAGGGCCGCATCAGCCCCAGCATTTT. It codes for CSARDRTGPHQPQHF.

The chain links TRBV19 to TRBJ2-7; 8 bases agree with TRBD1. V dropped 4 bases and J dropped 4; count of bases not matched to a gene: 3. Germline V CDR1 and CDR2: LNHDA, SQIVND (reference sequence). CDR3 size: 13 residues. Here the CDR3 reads CASSTTGAYEQYF. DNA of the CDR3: TGTGCCAGTAGTACGACAGGGGCTTACGAGCAGTACTTC.

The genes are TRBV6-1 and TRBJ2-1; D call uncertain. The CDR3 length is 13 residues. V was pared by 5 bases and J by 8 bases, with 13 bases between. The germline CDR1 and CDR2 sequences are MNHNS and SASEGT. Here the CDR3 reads CASSYPDVDEQFF. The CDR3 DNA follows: TGTGCCAGCAGTTATCCGGACGTGGATGAGCAGTTCTTC.

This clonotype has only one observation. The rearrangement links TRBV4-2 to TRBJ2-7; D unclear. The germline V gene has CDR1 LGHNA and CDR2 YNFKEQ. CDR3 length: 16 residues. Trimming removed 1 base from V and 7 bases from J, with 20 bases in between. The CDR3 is CASSQAPAVGVWEQYF. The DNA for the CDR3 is TGTGCCAGCAGCCAAGCGCCTGCGGTAGGAGTTTGGGAGCAGTACTTC.

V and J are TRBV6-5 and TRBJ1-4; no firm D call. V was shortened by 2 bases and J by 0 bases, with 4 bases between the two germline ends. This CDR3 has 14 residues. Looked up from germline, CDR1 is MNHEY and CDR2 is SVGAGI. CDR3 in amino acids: CASSYSSTNEKLFF. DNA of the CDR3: TGTGCCAGCAGTTACAGCTCAACTAATGAAAAACTGTTTTTT.

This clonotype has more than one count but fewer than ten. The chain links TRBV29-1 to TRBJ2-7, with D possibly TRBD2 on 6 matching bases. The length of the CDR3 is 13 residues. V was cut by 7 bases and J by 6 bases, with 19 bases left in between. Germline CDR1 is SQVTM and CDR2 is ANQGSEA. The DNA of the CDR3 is TGCAGCGGGAAGGACGGAGGGCAAGCCGAGCAGTACTTC. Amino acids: CSGKDGGQAEQYF.

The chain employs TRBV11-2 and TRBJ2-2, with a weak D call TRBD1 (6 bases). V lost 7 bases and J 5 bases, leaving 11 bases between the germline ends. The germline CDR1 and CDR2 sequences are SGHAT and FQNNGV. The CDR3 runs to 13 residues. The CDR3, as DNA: TGTGCCAGCACGCACAGGGCTACCGGGGAGCTGTTTTTT. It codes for CASTHRATGELFF.

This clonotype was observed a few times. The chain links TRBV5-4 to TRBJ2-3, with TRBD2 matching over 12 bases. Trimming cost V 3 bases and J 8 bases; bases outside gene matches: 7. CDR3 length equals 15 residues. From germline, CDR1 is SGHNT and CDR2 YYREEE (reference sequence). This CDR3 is CASSSLAGGRSTQYF. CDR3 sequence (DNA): TGTGCCAGCAGCTCACTAGCGGGAGGCCGGAGTACGCAGTATTTT.

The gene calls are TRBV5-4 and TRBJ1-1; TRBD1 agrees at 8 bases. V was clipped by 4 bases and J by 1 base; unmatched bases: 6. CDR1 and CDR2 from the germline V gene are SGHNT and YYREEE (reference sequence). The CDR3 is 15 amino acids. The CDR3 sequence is CASSPRDRSNTEAFF. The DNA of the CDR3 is TGTGCCAGCAGCCCCCGGGACAGGTCGAACACTGAAGCTTTCTTT.